The entry that follows covers one TCR beta chain sequence. The method was immunoSEQ multiplex PCR; TCRdb's version includes in-frame clones alone and lacks a portion of them. The table lists about 350,000 clones, roughly 90% of them singletons. The data are from a study of blood T cell repertoires in COVID-19. The trim removed 3 bases at V and 8 bases at J, leaving 11 bases unmatched. This CDR3 is 18 amino acids long. CDR1 is LNHDA, CDR2 SQIVND, per germline (reference sequence). The J gene is TRBJ2-1, the V gene TRBV19; 15 bases map to TRBD2. The receptor was isolated from a woman aged 30 to 39 who had been exposed to COVID-19. Sequencing was done on a sample of PBMCs or T cells enriched from blood (not recorded which). The CDR3 spells CASSILLGLAGGGHEQFF. The CDR3 DNA reads TGTGCCAGTAGTATCCTACTAGGACTAGCGGGAGGGGGCCATGAGCAGTTCTTC.